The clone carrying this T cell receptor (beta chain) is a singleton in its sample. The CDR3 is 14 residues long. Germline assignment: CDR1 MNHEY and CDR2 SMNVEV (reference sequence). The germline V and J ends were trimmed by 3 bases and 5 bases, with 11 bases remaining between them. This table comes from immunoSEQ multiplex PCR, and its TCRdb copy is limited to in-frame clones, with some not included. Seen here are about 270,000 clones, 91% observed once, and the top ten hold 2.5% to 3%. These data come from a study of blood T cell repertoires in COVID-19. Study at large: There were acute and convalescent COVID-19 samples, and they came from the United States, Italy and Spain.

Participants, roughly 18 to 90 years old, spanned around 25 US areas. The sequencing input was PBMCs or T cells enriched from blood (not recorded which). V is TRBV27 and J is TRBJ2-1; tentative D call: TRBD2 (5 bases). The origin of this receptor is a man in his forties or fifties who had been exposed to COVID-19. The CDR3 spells CASSFGLNNNEQFF. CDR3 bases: TGTGCCAGCAGTTTTGGACTTAACAACAATGAGCAGTTCTTC.